This T cell receptor beta chain derives from a study of blood T cells in healthy people across ages. CDR3 size: 13 residues. The V end was cut by 6 bases, the J end by 0 bases, with 9 bases between. Germline CDR1 is SGHTA and CDR2 is FQGNSA. A second 7 to 11 cycle PCR used barcoded and J-beta primers. TCRdb re-called the 5' RACE reads with MiXCR, one entry per CDR3 protein. The sample shows around 850,000 distinct CDR3 sequences, under 40% of them seen only once. The sequenced material came from blood. V gene TRBV7-2 combines with J gene TRBJ2-7, with D tentatively TRBD1 (5 bases). The source of this sequence is a man younger than 30 in good health. CDR3 amino acids: CASSIQVSYEQYF. The CDR3 nucleotides read TGTGCCAGCAGTATACAGGTCTCCTACGAGCAGTACTTC.